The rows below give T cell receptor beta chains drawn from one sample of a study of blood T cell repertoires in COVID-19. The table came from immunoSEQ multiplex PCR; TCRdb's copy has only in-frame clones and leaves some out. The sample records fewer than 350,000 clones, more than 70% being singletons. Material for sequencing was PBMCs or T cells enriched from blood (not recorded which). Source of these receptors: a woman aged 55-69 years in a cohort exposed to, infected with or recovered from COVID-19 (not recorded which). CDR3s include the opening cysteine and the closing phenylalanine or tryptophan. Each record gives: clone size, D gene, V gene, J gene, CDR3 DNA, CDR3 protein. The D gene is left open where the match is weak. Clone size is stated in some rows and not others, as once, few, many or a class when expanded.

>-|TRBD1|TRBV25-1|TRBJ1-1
TGTGCCAGCAGTGAAGGGAATTGGGGACAGGGGAACACTGAAGCTTTCTTT
CASSEGNWGQGNTEAFF
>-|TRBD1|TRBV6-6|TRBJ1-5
TGTGCCAGCAGTCCCGGACAGGGGGTCTTTTCGGGAAATCAGCCCCAGCATTTT
CASSPGQGVFSGNQPQHF
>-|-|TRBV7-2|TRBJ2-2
TGTGCCAGCAGTACAATCACCGGGGAGCTGTTTTTT
CASSTITGELFF
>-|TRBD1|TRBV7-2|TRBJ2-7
TGTGCCAGCGGTCCAGGGGGCAAAACTTACGAGCAGTACTTC
CASGPGGKTYEQYF
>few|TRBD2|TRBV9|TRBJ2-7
TGTGCCAGCAGCCAATACGGGACTAGCGGGTCCTACGAGCAGTACTTC
CASSQYGTSGSYEQYF
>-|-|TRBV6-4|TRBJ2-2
TGTGCCAGCAGTGACTCGAAGGGGGTGAACACCGGGGAGCTGTTTTTT
CASSDSKGVNTGELFF
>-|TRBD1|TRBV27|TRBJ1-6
TGTGCCAGTAACGGACAGGGCAAATCACCCCTCCACTTT
CASNGQGKSPLHF
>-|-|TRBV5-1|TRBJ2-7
TGCGCCAGCACCCAGCTATCAGGGTCCTACGAGCAGTACTTC
CASTQLSGSYEQYF
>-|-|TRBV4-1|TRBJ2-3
TGCGCCAGCAGCCGGGGAGGTGGAGATACGCAGTATTTT
CASSRGGGDTQYF
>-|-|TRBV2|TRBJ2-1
TGTGCCAGCAGGGCGGACAACTACAATGAGCAGTTCTTC
CASRADNYNEQFF
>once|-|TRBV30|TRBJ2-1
TGTGCCTGGAGTATGCGGGAAGTCGGGGAGCAGTTCTTC
CAWSMREVGEQFF
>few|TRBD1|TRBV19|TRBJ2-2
TGTGCCAGTTGGGGGACAGGGTCGCACACCGGGGAGCTGTTTTTT
CASWGTGSHTGELFF
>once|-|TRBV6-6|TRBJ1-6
TGTGCCAGCAGAGATACAGGGAGAAATTCACCCCTCCACTTT
CASRDTGRNSPLHF
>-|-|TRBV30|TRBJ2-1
TGTGCCTGGAGGCGGGACTTATACAATGAGCAGTTCTTC
CAWRRDLYNEQFF
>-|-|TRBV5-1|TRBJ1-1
TGCGCCAGCAGCCCGGCGGGGGGGCGCGAGACTGAAGCTTTCTTT
CASSPAGGRETEAFF
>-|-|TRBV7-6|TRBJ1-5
TGTGCCAGCAGCTTATTACCAGATCAGCCCCAGCATTTT
CASSLLPDQPQHF
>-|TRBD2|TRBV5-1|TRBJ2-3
TGCGCCAGCAGGGGGAGGAGCGGGGGAAGCACAGATACGCAGTATTTT
CASRGRSGGSTDTQYF
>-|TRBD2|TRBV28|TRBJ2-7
TGTGCCAGCAGCCGAGCGGGAGGAGCCTACGAGCAGTACTTC
CASSRAGGAYEQYF
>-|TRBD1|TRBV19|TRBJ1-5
TGTGCCAGTAGAAAGGGGGCGGGCAATCAGCCCCAGCATTTT
CASRKGAGNQPQHF
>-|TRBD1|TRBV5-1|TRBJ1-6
TGCGCCAGCAGCTTTCTCCAGGGGGCGCTTAATTCACCCCTCCACTTT
CASSFLQGALNSPLHF
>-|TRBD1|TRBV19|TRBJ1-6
TGTGCCAGTAGACGGGGGACAGAGAATTCACCCCTCCACTTT
CASRRGTENSPLHF
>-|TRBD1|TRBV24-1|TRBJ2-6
TGTGCCACCAGTCGAACGGTTGGACAGGGAACTGGGGCCAACGTCCTGACTTTC
CATSRTVGQGTGANVLTF
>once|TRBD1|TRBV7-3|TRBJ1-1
TGTGCCAGCAGCTTAAGGGCGGGGACAGGGAGGACTGAAGCTTTCTTT
CASSLRAGTGRTEAFF
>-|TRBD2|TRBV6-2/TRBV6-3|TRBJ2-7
TGTGCCAGCAGTTACTTCGGAACTAGCGGAACCTACGAGCAGTACTTC
CASSYFGTSGTYEQYF
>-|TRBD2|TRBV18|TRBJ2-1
TGTGCCAGCTCACCAGGCCTAGCGGGAGTCAATGAGCAGTTCTTC
CASSPGLAGVNEQFF
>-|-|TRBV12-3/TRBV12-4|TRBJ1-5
TGTGCCAGCAGTTCCCCGAACTATCAGCCCCAGCATTTT
CASSSPNYQPQHF
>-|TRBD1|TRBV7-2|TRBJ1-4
TGTGCCAGCAGCTTAGCCTCCGGGACAGGGTATGAAAAACTGTTTTTT
CASSLASGTGYEKLFF
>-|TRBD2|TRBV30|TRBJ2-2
TGTGCCTGGAGCCTGCGCGGGGGTAACACCGGGGAGCTGTTTTTT
CAWSLRGGNTGELFF
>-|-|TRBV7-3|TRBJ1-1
TGTGCCAGCAGCTTACTAGGGAACACTGAAGCTTTCTTT
CASSLLGNTEAFF
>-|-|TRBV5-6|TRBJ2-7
TGTGCCAGCAGCTCGATGACACGGATCTACGAGCAGTACTTC
CASSSMTRIYEQYF
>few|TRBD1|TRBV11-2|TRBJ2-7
TGTGCCAGCGGGATTACAGGGGGGTCCTACGAGCAGTACTTC
CASGITGGSYEQYF
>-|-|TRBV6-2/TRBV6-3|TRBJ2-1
TGTGCCAGCAGTCTGCGTGGTCAAAGCTCCTACAATGAGCAGTTCTTC
CASSLRGQSSYNEQFF
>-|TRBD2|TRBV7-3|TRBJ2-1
TGTGCCAGCAGCTTGCTAGCGGGAGGCCACAATGAGCAGTTCTTC
CASSLLAGGHNEQFF
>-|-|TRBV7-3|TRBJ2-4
TGTGCCAGCAGCTTAAACACCAAAAACATTCAGTACTTC
CASSLNTKNIQYF
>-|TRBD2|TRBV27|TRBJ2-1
TGTGCCAGCTATAGACTAGCGGGGGCACGCTCCTACAATGAGCAGTTCTTC
CASYRLAGARSYNEQFF
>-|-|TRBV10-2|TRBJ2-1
TGCGCCAGCAGCCTCAATGAGCAGTTCTTC
CASSLNEQFF
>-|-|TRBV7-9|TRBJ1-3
TGTGCCAGCAGCTTACCAGCAGGGGCCCCATTTTTT
CASSLPAGAPFF
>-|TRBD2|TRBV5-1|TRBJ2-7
TGCGCCAGCAGCTTGCCGGGAGGCTCCTACGAGCAGTACTTC
CASSLPGGSYEQYF
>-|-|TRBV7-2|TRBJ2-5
TGTGCCAGCAGCTTGGGGGGGGCCCAAGAGACCCAGTACTTC
CASSLGGAQETQYF
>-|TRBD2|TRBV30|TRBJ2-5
TGTGCCACCCGAGGCGGGACTAGCGGGGGGGGGACCCAGTACTTC
CATRGGTSGGGTQYF
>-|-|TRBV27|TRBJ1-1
TGTGCCAGCAGCTTGCAGCGGAACACTGAAGCTTTCTTT
CASSLQRNTEAFF
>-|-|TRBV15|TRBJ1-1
TGTGCCACCAGCAGAGATCTAAGGGGGAACACTGAAGCTTTCTTT
CATSRDLRGNTEAFF
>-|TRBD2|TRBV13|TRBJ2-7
TGTGCCAGCAGCGGGGGACTAGCGGGATTCCACGAGCAGTACTTC
CASSGGLAGFHEQYF
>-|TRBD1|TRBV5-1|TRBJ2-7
TGCGCCAGCAGCTCCCGGACAGGGGGATACGAGCAGTACTTC
CASSSRTGGYEQYF
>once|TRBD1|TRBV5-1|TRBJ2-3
TGCGCCAGCAGCTTGTATCCAGGACAGGGGGTTGATACGCAGTATTTT
CASSLYPGQGVDTQYF
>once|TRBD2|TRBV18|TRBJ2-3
TGTGCCAGCTCACCACCCTTAGCGGGAGCAGTAGATACGCAGTATTTT
CASSPPLAGAVDTQYF
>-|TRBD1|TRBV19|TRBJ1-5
TGTGCCAGTAGTATCGGGACAGGGGCCTTTAGCAATCAGCCCCAGCATTTT
CASSIGTGAFSNQPQHF
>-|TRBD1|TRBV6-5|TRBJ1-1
TGTGCCACTAGGACAGGCGGGAACACTGAAGCTTTCTTT
CATRTGGNTEAFF
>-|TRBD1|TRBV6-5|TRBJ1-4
TGTGCCAGCAGTTACTCCTCTGGGACAGTTAATGAAAAACTGTTTTTT
CASSYSSGTVNEKLFF
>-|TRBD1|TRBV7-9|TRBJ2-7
TGTGCCAGCAGCCGAATCAGGGACAGGGGGCACGAGCAGTACTTC
CASSRIRDRGHEQYF
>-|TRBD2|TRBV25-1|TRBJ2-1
TGTGCCAGCACCCCCTCAAGCGGGAGTTTTACCTACAATGAGCAGTTCTTC
CASTPSSGSFTYNEQFF
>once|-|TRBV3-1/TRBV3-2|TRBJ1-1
TGTGCCAGCAGCCAATCCCTGCGCACTGAAGCTTTCTTT
CASSQSLRTEAFF
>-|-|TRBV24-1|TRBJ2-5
TGTGCCACCAGTGATTTGCGGGACCAAGAGACCCAGTACTTC
CATSDLRDQETQYF
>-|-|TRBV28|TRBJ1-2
TGTGCCAGCAGTGCAGGGGCAGGGGGCTACACCTTC
CASSAGAGGYTF
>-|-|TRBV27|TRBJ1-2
TGTGCCAGCAGTCTCGACAGAAACTATGGCTACACCTTC
CASSLDRNYGYTF
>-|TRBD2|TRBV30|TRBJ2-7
TGTGCCTGGAGTAAACTAGCGGGGAATTACGAGCAGTACTTC
CAWSKLAGNYEQYF
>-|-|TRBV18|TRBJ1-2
TGTGCCAGCTCACCACTAATAGGGCAGGGCGACTATGGCTACACCTTC
CASSPLIGQGDYGYTF